These 10 T cell receptor beta chains share one sample of origin, sequenced in a study of blood T cells in healthy people across ages. Next came a second PCR, run for about 7 to 12 cycles, which used a sample-barcoded 5' primer along with a J-beta primer mix. TCRdb itself ran the 5' RACE reads through MiXCR, one entry per CDR3 protein. Of over 1,300,000 distinct CDR3 sequences detected, 55% to 75% appear once; the ten largest clones hold 5.5% to 8%. The sequenced material came from blood. The source of these receptors is a man aged 18 to 30 in good health.

The chain has TRBV10-3 and TRBJ2-7; 7 bases line up with TRBD2. From germline, CDR1 is ENHRY and CDR2 SYGVKD. V shed 2 bases and J 2 bases; nucleotides not matched to a gene: 3. This CDR3 has 14 amino acids. The CDR3 loop reads CAISEGGRAYEQYF. CDR3 in DNA: TGTGCCATCAGTGAGGGTGGGAGGGCCTACGAGCAGTACTTC.

The chain is built from TRBV27 and TRBJ1-5; TRBD1 might be the D (5 bases). The CDR3 extends over 15 amino acids. Deletions cut 5 bases from V and 3 bases from J, with 14 bases between. Germline V lookup: CDR1 MNHEY, CDR2 SMNVEV (reference sequence). The CDR3 sequence is CASSPIGETNQPQHF. The CDR3 bases are TGTGCCAGCAGTCCAATAGGGGAAACCAATCAGCCCCAGCATTTT.

The rearrangement joins TRBV13 to TRBJ2-5; 10 nucleotides agree with TRBD2. J was trimmed by 5 bases and V by 0 bases; bases with no gene match: 9. The CDR3 consists of 17 residues. From germline, CDR1 is PRHDT and CDR2 FYEKMQ (reference sequence). The CDR3 loop is CASSLGTAGGPMETQYF. The CDR3 region has the DNA TGTGCCAGCAGCTTAGGTACAGCGGGGGGGCCGATGGAGACCCAGTACTTC.

The chain carries TRBV28 and TRBJ2-7; either TRBD1 or TRBD2 may supply D (5 bases each). Deletions cut 4 bases from V and 5 bases from J, with 18 bases between. Germline loops: CDR1 MDHEN, CDR2 SYDVKM. The CDR3 runs 15 residues. The CDR3 protein is CASSSPGAYYDEQYF. CDR3 sequence (DNA): TGTGCCAGCAGTTCCCCCGGGGCGTACTACGACGAGCAGTACTTC.

This clonotype was detected a few times. The chain links TRBV5-1 to TRBJ1-2; no definite D call. Trimming removed 0 bases from V and 4 bases from J, with 10 bases in between. The CDR3 consists of 14 residues. Germline loops: CDR1 SGHRS, CDR2 YFSETQ. The CDR3 nucleotides are TGCGCCAGCAGCTTGGAAGTGGACTCCTATGGCTACACCTTC. This encodes CASSLEVDSYGYTF.

The rearrangement uses TRBV12-3 or TRBV12-4 and TRBJ2-6; D possibly corresponds to TRBD1 (6 bases). The CDR3 consists of 15 residues. The V end was cut by 4 bases, the J end by 4 bases, with 11 bases between. The CDR3 is CASSSDRGGANVLTF. Here the CDR3 DNA reads TGTGCCAGCAGTTCGGACAGAGGAGGGGCCAACGTCCTGACTTTC.

The CDR3 sequence: CASSVGREGNEQFF. Here the CDR3 DNA reads TGTGCCAGCAGTGTTGGGCGGGAGGGCAATGAGCAGTTCTTC. This rearrangement joins TRBV2 to TRBJ2-1, with TRBD2 matching over 9 bases. The CDR3 has 14 amino acids. The germline V gene encodes CDR1 SNHLY and CDR2 FYNNEI. V lost 4 bases and J lost 6; bases outside the gene matches: 4. Drawing the rest from reference TRBV2 and TRBJ2-1, the complete variable domain is EPEVTQTPSHQVTQMGQEVILRCVPISNHLYFYWYRQILGQKVEFLVSFYNNEISEKSEIFDDQFSVERPDGSNFTLKIRSTKLEDSAMYFCASSVGREGNEQFFGPGTRLTVL.

The V gene is TRBV11-2, the J gene TRBJ2-7; 8 bases align to TRBD2. The CDR3 sequence is 15 residues long. J lost 5 bases, V lost 4 bases, and 10 bases had no gene match. Germline V gene lookup returns CDR1 SGHAT and CDR2 FQNNGV. CDR3 in DNA: TGTGCCAGCAGCTCCCTTCGAGCGGGAGTACACGAGCAGTACTTC. The encoded protein is CASSSLRAGVHEQYF.

Only a few counts were recorded for this clonotype. The chain uses TRBV29-1 and TRBJ2-3; D may be TRBD1 (5 bases). Germline V gene sequence: CDR1 SQVTM, CDR2 ANQGSEA. The CDR3 is made up of 14 amino acids. V lost 1 base to trimming and J lost 1 base, with 9 bases between them. The CDR3 sequence: CSVEVGRGTDTQYF. CDR3 in DNA: TGCAGCGTTGAAGTCGGCAGGGGCACAGATACGCAGTATTTT.

The CDR3 reads CASSHQVRSEQFF. The CDR3 region has the DNA TGCGCCAGCAGCCATCAAGTGCGTAGTGAGCAGTTCTTC. This rearrangement joins TRBV4-1 to TRBJ2-1; D is uncertain. The CDR3 runs 13 residues. Deletions cut 3 bases from V and 9 bases from J, with 12 bases between. Looked up from germline, CDR1 is MGHRA and CDR2 is YSYEKL.